The 13 T cell receptor beta chains reported below all come from one sample, sequenced in a study of beta chain features in type 1 diabetes. Findings of the study overall: Patients with Type 1 diabetes showed moderately but significantly shorter TCRB CDR3s in all four CD4+ subsets.

Expressed TCRB transcripts were sequenced after all isolated RNA was converted to cDNA. Sequenced by immunoSEQ multiplex PCR; TCRdb stores in-frame clones only, minus some. Among about 660,000 clones listed, around an eighth were seen once. Their specific antigens are unknown. Material: naive CD4+ T cells from blood. The receptors here all came from a man between 18 and 35 years old with type 1 diabetes.

This clone turned up a few times. V is TRBV10-3 and J is TRBJ1-4, with D possibly TRBD1 on 6 matching bases. This CDR3 has 13 residues. CDR1 is ENHRY, CDR2 SYGVKD, per germline. Trimming cost V 6 bases and J 5 bases, with 10 bases left between them. The CDR3 loop is CAISTGSNEKLFF. The DNA for the CDR3 is TGTGCCATCAGCACAGGGAGCAATGAAAAACTGTTTTTT.

The chain uses TRBV7-3 and TRBJ1-1, with D unclear. The CDR3 totals 13 residues. Germline V lookup: CDR1 SGHTA, CDR2 FQGTGA. V shed 5 bases and J shed 5 bases, with 12 bases lying between them. The CDR3 is CASSPGFLTEAFF. The CDR3 DNA reads as TGTGCCAGCAGCCCCGGGTTTTTGACTGAAGCTTTCTTT.

This CDR3 is CASSRGPDGTQYF. In DNA form, the CDR3 reads TGTGCCAGCAGTCGCGGGCCCGATGGGACCCAGTACTTC. The V and J genes are TRBV6-4 and TRBJ2-5; D is perhaps TRBD2 (5 bases). Germline assignment: CDR1 MRHNA and CDR2 SNTAGT. This CDR3 has 13 residues. Trimming cost V 5 bases and J 7 bases, with 14 bases left between them.

The chain links TRBV20-1 to TRBJ2-1; no definite D call. This CDR3 has 11 residues. Trimming took 7 bases from V and 8 from J, leaving 12 bases between them. The germline V gene encodes CDR1 DFQATT and CDR2 SNEGSKA (reference sequence). Here the CDR3 DNA reads TGCAGTGGAGTAGGAGCCTATGAGCAGTTCTTC. The encoded protein is CSGVGAYEQFF.

This clone was counted a few times. This chain joins TRBV9 and TRBJ2-1; 9 bases align to TRBD2. The CDR3 runs 14 residues. Germline CDR1 and CDR2: SGDLS and YYNGEE. V shed 6 bases, J shed 4 bases, and the junction held 5 bases outside the gene matches. CDR3 in amino acids: CASNKLAGYNEQFF. In DNA, the CDR3 is TGTGCCAGCAATAAGCTAGCGGGGTACAATGAGCAGTTCTTC.

This clone was seen more than once but under ten times. The rearrangement uses TRBV19 and TRBJ2-5, with TRBD1 matching 8 bases. The CDR3 loop spans 15 amino acids. Trimming removed 5 bases from V and 2 bases from J; junction bases left unmatched: 7. Germline V CDR1 and CDR2: LNHDA, SQIVND (reference sequence). CDR3 sequence reads: CASSARQGWQETQYF. CDR3 DNA: TGTGCCAGTAGTGCCCGACAGGGGTGGCAAGAGACCCAGTACTTC.

In this sample, this clone turned up a few times. V gene TRBV5-4 combines with J gene TRBJ2-3; 8 bases are a match to TRBD1. The CDR3 length is 16 residues. V trimming: 3 bases; J trimming: 3 bases; junction bases outside the gene matches: 9. Germline CDR1 SGHNT, CDR2 YYREEE (reference sequence). The CDR3 protein is CASSWTGTGPTDTQYF. The CDR3 DNA reads as TGTGCCAGCAGCTGGACCGGGACAGGACCTACAGATACGCAGTATTTT.

The gene calls are TRBV5-1 and TRBJ2-1; TRBD2 matches 13 bases. This CDR3 region has 16 residues. V was pared by 1 base and J by 6 bases, with 4 bases of the junction left unmatched. The V gene's germline CDR1 is SGHRS and CDR2 YFSETQ. The chain's CDR3 is CASSLYGTSGINEQFF. In DNA form, the CDR3 reads TGCGCCAGCAGCTTGTATGGGACTAGCGGGATCAATGAGCAGTTCTTC.

CDR3 sequence: CAISESADRGHGYTF. As DNA, the CDR3 is TGTGCCATCAGTGAGTCCGCAGACAGGGGGCATGGCTACACCTTC. This chain uses TRBV10-3 with TRBJ1-2; 10 bases align to TRBD1. Trimming took 0 bases from V and 6 from J; bases not matched to a gene: 4. Germline CDR1 ENHRY, CDR2 SYGVKD. This CDR3 spans 15 amino acids.

This clone was observed a handful of times. V and J are TRBV4-2 and TRBJ2-3; 9 nucleotides align to TRBD1. This CDR3 has 16 amino acids. The germline V gene has CDR1 LGHNA and CDR2 YNFKEQ. Trimming at V came to 5 bases and at J to 0 bases, leaving 6 bases not matched to a gene. CDR3 in amino acids: CASSTRTGESTDTQYF. The DNA for the CDR3 is TGTGCCAGCAGCACACGGACAGGGGAGAGCACAGATACGCAGTATTTT.

The table lists this clone with a few counts. V is TRBV28 and J is TRBJ1-4; D unresolved. The V gene's germline CDR1 is MDHEN and CDR2 SYDVKM. V lost 7 bases and J 8 bases, leaving 14 bases between the germline ends. This CDR3 contains 13 residues. For the CDR3, the DNA is TGTGCCAGCAAGGATAGGCCGCCGGAAAAACTGTTTTTT. Amino acid sequence: CASKDRPPEKLFF.

The chain carries TRBV13 and TRBJ2-1; D unclear. V shed 0 bases and J shed 4 bases, with 16 bases lying between them. The CDR3 is made up of 17 amino acids. Germline CDR1 PRHDT, CDR2 FYEKMQ (reference sequence). This chain's CDR3 is CASSLGLAGLWYNEQFF. The CDR3 DNA reads TGTGCCAGCAGCTTAGGCCTGGCTGGGCTCTGGTACAATGAGCAGTTCTTC.

This clone was observed a few times. The V call is TRBV28, the J call TRBJ2-3; D is undetermined. Germline values: CDR1 MDHEN, CDR2 SYDVKM. V was pared by 0 bases and J by 3 bases, with 10 bases between. CDR3 length: 15 amino acids. DNA for the CDR3: TGTGCCAGCAGTTTATGGCGGTCCTGGACAGATACGCAGTATTTT. This gives the protein CASSLWRSWTDTQYF.